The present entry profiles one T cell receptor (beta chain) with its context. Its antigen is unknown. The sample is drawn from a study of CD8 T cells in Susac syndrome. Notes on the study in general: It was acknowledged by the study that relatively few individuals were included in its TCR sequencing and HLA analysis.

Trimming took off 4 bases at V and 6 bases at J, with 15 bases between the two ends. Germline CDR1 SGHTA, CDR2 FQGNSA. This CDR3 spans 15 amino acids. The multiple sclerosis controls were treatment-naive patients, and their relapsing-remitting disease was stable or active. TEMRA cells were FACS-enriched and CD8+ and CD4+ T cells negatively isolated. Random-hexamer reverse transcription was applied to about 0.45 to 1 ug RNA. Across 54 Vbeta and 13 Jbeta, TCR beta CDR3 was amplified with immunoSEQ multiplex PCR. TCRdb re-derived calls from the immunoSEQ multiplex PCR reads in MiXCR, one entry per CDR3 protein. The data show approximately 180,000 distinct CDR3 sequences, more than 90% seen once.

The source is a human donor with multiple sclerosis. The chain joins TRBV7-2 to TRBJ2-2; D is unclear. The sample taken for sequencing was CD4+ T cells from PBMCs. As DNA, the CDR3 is TGTGCCAGCAGCTCTTCGAATATTGGCGCCGGGGAGCTGTTTTTT. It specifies CASSSSNIGAGELFF.